Sequencing of this T cell receptor (beta chain) was carried out in a study of identical twins. Study-wide findings and caveats: It was possible that invariant MAIT and iNKT cells partly confounded the zero-insertion analyses. Donors were not followed over many years; analysis was cross-sectional.

As regards this clonotype: Its target is unknown.

Germline CDR1 KGHDR, CDR2 SFDVKD. V shed 9 bases and J shed 7 bases, with 10 bases lying between them. The CDR3 has 11 amino acids. There were only healthy Caucasians among the donors. A universal primer site arose from template switching, and cDNA bore unique molecular identifiers. TCRdb called the 5' RACE reads again in MiXCR, with one record for every CDR3 protein. The data hold roughly 350,000 distinct CDR3 sequences, with approximately 8.8% observed a single time. Material for sequencing was naive T cells sorted from blood. V is TRBV24-1 and J is TRBJ2-3; D possibly corresponds to TRBD2 (5 bases). The receptor's source is a woman aged 45-65 years in good health. The CDR3, as DNA: TGTGCCACCGCTGAGGGTAATACGCAGTATTTT. It codes for CATAEGNTQYF.